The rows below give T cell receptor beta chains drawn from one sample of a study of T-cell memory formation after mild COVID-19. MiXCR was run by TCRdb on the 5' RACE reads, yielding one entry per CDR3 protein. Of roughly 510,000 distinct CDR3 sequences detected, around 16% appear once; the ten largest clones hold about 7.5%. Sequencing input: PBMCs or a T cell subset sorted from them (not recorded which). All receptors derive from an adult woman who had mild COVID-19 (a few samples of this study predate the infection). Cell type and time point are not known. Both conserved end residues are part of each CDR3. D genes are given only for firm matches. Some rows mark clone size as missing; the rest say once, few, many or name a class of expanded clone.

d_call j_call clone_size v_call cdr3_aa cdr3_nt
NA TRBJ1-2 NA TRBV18 CASSQGREAGYTF TGTGCCAGCTCACAGGGGAGGGAAGCTGGCTACACCTTC
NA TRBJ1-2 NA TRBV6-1 CASSERGGSYGYTF TGTGCCAGCAGTGAGCGAGGTGGCAGTTATGGCTACACCTTC
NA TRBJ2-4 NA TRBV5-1 CASSLKAGGNIQYF TGCGCCAGCAGCTTGAAGGCAGGGGGGAACATTCAGTACTTC
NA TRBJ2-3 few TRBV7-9 CASSLKEHTQYF TGTGCCAGCAGCTTAAAGGAGCATACGCAGTATTTT
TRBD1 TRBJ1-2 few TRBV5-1 CASSLRTGGPFGYTF TGCGCCAGCAGCTTGAGAACAGGGGGCCCCTTTGGCTACACCTTC
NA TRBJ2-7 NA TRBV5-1 CASSSVSGVEEQYF TGCGCCAGCAGCTCGGTTAGTGGGGTGGAGGAGCAGTACTTC
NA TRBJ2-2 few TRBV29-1 CSVEEHIPGELFF TGCAGCGTTGAAGAACACATCCCCGGGGAGCTGTTTTTT
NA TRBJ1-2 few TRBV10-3 CAISGQGYGYTF TGTGCCATCAGTGGTCAGGGCTATGGCTACACCTTC
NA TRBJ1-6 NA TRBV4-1 CASSQEAGRDGSPLHF TGCGCCAGCAGCCAAGAAGCAGGGCGGGATGGTTCACCCCTCCACTTT
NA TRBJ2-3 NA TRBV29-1 CSVETLVLHTQYF TGCAGCGTTGAAACTTTAGTTCTTCATACGCAGTATTTT
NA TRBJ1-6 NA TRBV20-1 CSAPSVVHSYNSPLHF TGCAGTGCTCCTTCAGTGGTTCACTCCTATAATTCACCCCTCCACTTT
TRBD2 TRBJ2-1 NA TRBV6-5 CASSREGLNEQFF TGTGCCAGCAGTCGGGAGGGCCTGAATGAGCAGTTCTTC